Sequencing of this T cell receptor beta chain was carried out in a study of cytomegalovirus exposure and HLA in healthy donors (dated by TCRdb to about 2017). With regard to the full study: In an earlier analysis of under 600 of the donors, 276 Gb of sequence data and 120 million or so unique TCR beta sequences from 150 million to 200 million T cells were reported. An early release that covered about 600 HLA-typed donors contained approximately 300 gigabases of sequencing data and around 85 million unique TCR sequences. Among the roughly 370 genotyped donors, around 81% belonged to the genetic ancestry cluster associated with self-reported Caucasian donors. The study aimed to test whether cataloging public T cell receptors could reveal signatures of past pathogen exposure. The study profiled the T cell repertoires of under 850 subjects by immunosequencing and related them to cytomegalovirus serostatus. Along with the roughly 700-subject first cohort, a separate validation cohort of 120 different subjects was used. High-throughput TCR immunosequencing, statistical association of individual TCRs with disease status, and machine learning were combined to predict cytomegalovirus infection status. In a later analysis, previously published TCR beta repertoires from hundreds of donors were re-analyzed and high-resolution HLA genotyping was added so that TCR occurrence patterns could be studied. In the later analysis, no new phenotypic data were used to find candidate immune exposures; instead, reliance was placed on TCR beta sequences and their occurrence across donors. An earlier analysis of 587 of the donors used high-throughput TCR beta sequencing to judge whether each TCR beta V gene segment behaved as functional or pseudogenic. Donor age, sex, ethnicity and CMV serostatus were collected together with the repertoire data. Genome-wide SNP genotypes for about three fifths of the roughly 700 donors were used in a later genetic analysis, which treated that subset as a discovery cohort. All discovery cohort repertoires had been generated using a single sequencing platform. HLA typing covered class I and class II loci at four-digit resolution. The number of typed donors differed by locus: roughly 629-640 for A, B, C, DRB1 and DQB1; 522 for DQA1; approximately 600 for DPA1; and roughly 450 for DPB1. Several DR-DQ haplotypes were treated as single units for association and clustering because of strong linkage in the cohort. Among around 400 genotyped donors of the cohort, an average of about 240,000 unique TCR beta nucleotide sequences were sequenced per donor, roughly 18% of them non-productive. Paper-wide results and their limitations: In vitro tests confirmed that three of the cytomegalovirus-associated TCR beta chains recognize cytomegalovirus antigens. According to a later analysis, most CMV-associated TCR beta chains appeared to be HLA-restricted, and the HLA associations seemed to be driven largely by CMV exposure. Assigning TCR associations to individual alleles was difficult when HLA alleles, especially DR and DQ, strongly co-occurred. Because HLA typing was missing for some donors at each locus, association tests included only the typed subset. V-gene and J-gene trimming of TCR beta chains was associated with a missense DCLRE1C variant in a later genetic analysis, and the association was replicated in an independent cohort. Roughly uniform sequencing depth across donors was assumed in presence/absence analyses, although this assumption may not hold. Across donors, most TCR sequences were observed very rarely, whereas some public TCRs were present in many individuals. The classifier was reported to diagnose cytomegalovirus status with high specificity and sensitivity in both the original cohort and the validation cohort. A later analysis found that TCR association rates varied across HLA loci, with DRB1 alleles showing the most associated TCRs and HLA-C alleles the fewest. A later analysis reported that several top co-occurrence clusters appeared linked to parvovirus B19, influenza, CMV and Epstein-Barr virus. In a later genetic analysis, fewer N-insertions in productive TCRs were reported among donors in an Asian-associated ancestry cluster than the roughly 640-donor mean. Roughly 17 rarely observed V segments, including chromosome 9 orphons, were excluded from the earlier analysis of some 590 of the donors because counts were too low. The 87-base-pair reads could not distinguish some IMGT-functional V segments, including TRBV6-2 and TRBV6-3, so those segments were excluded. The sequencing pipeline was judged likely to have produced a cluster of highly shared sequence variants as a technical artifact. Immune exposure information for the cohort was limited to CMV serostatus. Correlated functional status among segregating V segments might reflect linkage disequilibrium, but an unknown experimental factor could not be ruled out. The authors suggested that the approach could potentially be extended to other disease states and immunological phenotypes. In this cohort, only TCR beta chains were sequenced, and detectable features were limited by the absence of alpha or paired-chain data. In a later analysis, HLA-associated TCR beta chains showed more clonal expansion and lower generation probabilities than non-associated chains that were equally common. A total of 150 or so TCR beta chains were listed by the study as associated with cytomegalovirus. In an earlier analysis of 450 to 750 of the donors, most TCR beta V segments appeared in productive rearrangements about 87% or about 30% of the time, broadly matching IMGT annotations. Specific HLA alleles were associated with 18,000 or so TCR beta sequences at a false discovery rate of 0.05 in a later analysis. A further reported finding was that TCR beta sequences accurately predicted the HLA-A and HLA-B alleles for most subjects in the first cohort.

In total, approximately 690 healthy bone marrow donors made up the cohort. At the time of sampling, every cohort member was nominally healthy, though immune exposures that went unrecorded were likely present. The donor was CMV seronegative and belonged to the group of roughly 330 seronegative cohort members. A peripheral blood sample was collected from each donor, and TCR beta sequencing was performed on peripheral blood mononuclear cells. The Qiagen DNeasy Blood Extraction Kit was used to extract genomic DNA from the blood cell samples. The library was prepared using the immunoSEQ multiplex PCR assay. For the multiplex PCR, a mixture combining 60 forward primers for TCR Vbeta segments and 13 reverse primers for TCR Jbeta segments was used. The CDR3 region of rearranged TCR beta genes was amplified from genomic DNA with a multiplex PCR assay. The Illumina HiSeq System was used to sequence the amplified TCR beta libraries as 87-base-pair reads. In the source study's methods: A later analysis tallied tens of millions of unique TCR beta chains across the 600 to 700 repertoires, and some 12 million of those chains were shared by two or more donors. A nearest-neighbor algorithm error-corrected the raw reads and collapsed the reads into unique sequences, merging closely related sequences to remove PCR and sequencing errors. To assign V, D and J gene segments, CDR3 sequences were aligned to IMGT reference sequences. Each retained sequence needed at least a six-nucleotide match to both a V gene segment and a J gene segment. Rearrangements were called productive when the CDR3 lacked stop codons and stayed in frame with V and J; all others were non-productive. CDR3 was defined by IMGT convention, running from the second conserved V-encoded cysteine to the conserved J-encoded phenylalanine. In an earlier analysis of more than 550 of the donors, sequences lacking an unambiguous match to a single V gene segment were excluded. In an earlier analysis of several hundred of the donors, V segments were called functional above 56.7% productive rearrangements and were called segregating when the between-donor standard deviation exceeded 5%. To diagnose cytomegalovirus status from the catalog of TCR beta chain sequences, a statistical classification framework was built. V and J gene assignment, in a later analysis, came from comparing TCR nucleotide sequences with IMGT/GENE-DB human TR gene sequences. In a later analysis, CDR3 sequences and most-parsimonious VDJ recombination scenarios were assigned using the TCRdist pipeline. In a later analysis, each TCR beta chain was defined by its CDR3 amino acid sequence together with its V-gene family, and reads lacking a unique V-gene family were excluded. To address suspected cross-contamination and a sequencing artifact, a later analysis removed under 600 highly shared, low-generation-probability nucleotide sequences. In a later analysis, a clonal expansion index for each public chain was calculated from normalized within-repertoire ranks of inferred template counts. In a later analysis, generation probabilities were computed using a VDJ recombination model fitted to out-of-frame rearrangements, and the results were checked against IGoR. A later analysis scored TCR-TCR, TCR-HLA and TCR-CMV co-occurrence with hypergeometric tests, applying a repertoire-size bias correction to TCR pairs. False discovery rates were estimated in a later analysis by permuting HLA or CMV assignments 20 times. In a later analysis, co-occurring TCRs were grouped using DBSCAN, with TCRdist sequence similarity added in when clustering inside HLA-allele-positive subsets. Repertoires with fewer than 30,000 or more than 120,000 public chains, plus five repertoires with anomalous nucleotide sharing, were excluded from co-occurrence clustering. The clones in this table, taken by TCRdb from immuneACCESS, are in-frame only. Not every clone is retained; where verified, under half of the shortfall comes from an unresolved V gene, and the cause of the rest is unknown. V, J and clone size are taken as reported in that table, and D and trimming were inferred from the DNA itself. Present in this sample are 150,000 to 180,000 clones, more than 75% of which were seen just once. The ten largest account for more than 2% of the sample.

The germline V gene yields SGDLS for CDR1 and YYNGEE for CDR2. The CDR3 covers 15 residues, taking in both the cysteine and the phenylalanine. Here the CDR3 DNA is all that survives: 45 bases in frame from base 1. Compared with germline, V lacks 7 bases and J lacks 5 bases; bases without a gene match: 12. As regards this clone: Its antigen is unknown. No qualities accompany the bases; no much larger clone lies one base away.

The V and J genes are TRBV9 and TRBJ2-1; 7 bases in between match TRBD2. The sequenced material came from PBMCs. The sequence derives from a woman aged 18-29 years in good health and CMV-seronegative. The DNA is as follows: TGTGCCAGCGGCGCTCGTGGGCTAGCGGACAATGAGCAGTTCTTC. It translates to CASGARGLADNEQFF. With the portions outside the CDR3 filled from the reference TRBV9 and TRBJ2-1 genes, the complete variable region becomes DSGVTQTPKHLITATGQRVTLRCSPRSGDLSVYWYQQSLDQGLQFLIQYYNGEERAKGNILERFSAQQFPDLHSELNLSSLELGDSALYFCASGARGLADNEQFFGPGTRLTVL.